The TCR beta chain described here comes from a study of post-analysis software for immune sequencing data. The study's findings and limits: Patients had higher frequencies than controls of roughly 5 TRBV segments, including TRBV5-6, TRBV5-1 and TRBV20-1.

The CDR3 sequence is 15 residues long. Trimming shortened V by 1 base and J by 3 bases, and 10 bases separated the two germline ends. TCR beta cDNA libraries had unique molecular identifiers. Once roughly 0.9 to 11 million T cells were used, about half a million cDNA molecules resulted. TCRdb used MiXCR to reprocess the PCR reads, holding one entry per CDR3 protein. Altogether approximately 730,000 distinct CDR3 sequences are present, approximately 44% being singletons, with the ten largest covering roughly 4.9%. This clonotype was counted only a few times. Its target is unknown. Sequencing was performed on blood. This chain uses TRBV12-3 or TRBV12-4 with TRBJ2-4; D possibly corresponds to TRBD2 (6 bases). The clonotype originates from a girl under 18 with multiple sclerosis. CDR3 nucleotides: TGTGCCAGCAGTTTAGATCCGGGGGTCAAAAACATTCAGTACTTC. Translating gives CASSLDPGVKNIQYF.